These T cell receptor beta chains were read from a single sample in a study of blood T cell repertoires in COVID-19. The method was immunoSEQ multiplex PCR; TCRdb's version includes in-frame clones alone and lacks a portion of them. The data show about 96,000 clones, about 81% seen once. The sample consisted of peripheral blood. These receptors were collected from a woman aged 60 to 75 with acute or convalescent COVID-19. Each CDR3 is given with its conserved first and last residue. A D gene is named only where the DNA matches it firmly. Some rows mark clone size as missing; the rest say once, few, many or name a class of expanded clone.

d_call: TRBD1
clone_size: -
v_call: TRBV19
j_call: TRBJ2-7
cdr3_aa: CASSKQGQGGYEQYF
cdr3_nt: TGTGCCAGTAGTAAGCAGGGACAGGGCGGATACGAGCAGTACTTC

d_call: TRBD2
clone_size: -
v_call: TRBV6-5
j_call: TRBJ2-2
cdr3_aa: CASKLAGGTGELFF
cdr3_nt: TGTGCCAGTAAACTAGCGGGGGGGACCGGGGAGCTGTTTTTT

d_call: TRBD1
clone_size: -
v_call: TRBV5-5
j_call: TRBJ1-4
cdr3_aa: CASSKGQGPSNEKLFF
cdr3_nt: TGTGCCAGCAGCAAGGGACAGGGTCCCAGCAATGAAAAACTGTTTTTT

d_call: TRBD1
clone_size: -
v_call: TRBV30
j_call: TRBJ2-2
cdr3_aa: CAWSVLPGGAGGELFF
cdr3_nt: TGTGCCTGGAGTGTACTTCCAGGGGGCGCAGGCGGGGAGCTGTTTTTT

d_call: TRBD1
clone_size: -
v_call: TRBV7-2
j_call: TRBJ1-1
cdr3_aa: CASRPQGMNTEAFF
cdr3_nt: TGTGCCAGCAGACCACAGGGGATGAACACTGAAGCTTTCTTT

d_call: -
clone_size: -
v_call: TRBV12-3/TRBV12-4
j_call: TRBJ1-2
cdr3_aa: CASTTNNYGYTF
cdr3_nt: TGTGCCAGCACCACAAATAACTATGGCTACACCTTC

d_call: -
clone_size: -
v_call: TRBV2
j_call: TRBJ1-2
cdr3_aa: CASIGSQEYGYTF
cdr3_nt: TGTGCCAGCATCGGCAGCCAGGAATATGGCTACACCTTC

d_call: -
clone_size: -
v_call: TRBV21-1
j_call: TRBJ2-7
cdr3_aa: CASSKDDRNGGEQYF
cdr3_nt: TGTGCCAGCAGCAAAGACGACAGGAACGGCGGCGAGCAGTACTTC

d_call: -
clone_size: -
v_call: TRBV19
j_call: TRBJ1-5
cdr3_aa: CASSIGRARGQPQHF
cdr3_nt: TGTGCCAGTAGTATCGGCCGGGCCAGGGGCCAGCCCCAGCATTTT

d_call: -
clone_size: -
v_call: TRBV28
j_call: TRBJ1-5
cdr3_aa: CASSPPSYRRTQPQHF
cdr3_nt: TGTGCCAGCAGTCCCCCCTCTTACCGGAGGACCCAGCCCCAGCATTTT

d_call: TRBD1
clone_size: -
v_call: TRBV6-1
j_call: TRBJ1-5
cdr3_aa: CASSETGALNQPQHF
cdr3_nt: TGTGCCAGCAGTGAGACAGGGGCCCTAAATCAGCCCCAGCATTTT

d_call: -
clone_size: -
v_call: TRBV3-1/TRBV3-2
j_call: TRBJ1-2
cdr3_aa: CASTPRHIVRSKGYTF
cdr3_nt: TGTGCCAGCACCCCTCGCCATATCGTGCGGTCTAAAGGCTACACCTTC

d_call: TRBD2
clone_size: -
v_call: TRBV7-9
j_call: TRBJ2-1
cdr3_aa: CASSGKLAGEEQFF
cdr3_nt: TGTGCCAGCAGCGGCAAACTAGCGGGGGAAGAGCAGTTCTTC

d_call: TRBD2
clone_size: -
v_call: TRBV6-4
j_call: TRBJ2-1
cdr3_aa: CASSDRAGEPYNEQFF
cdr3_nt: TGTGCCAGCAGTGATCGGGCGGGGGAACCCTACAATGAGCAGTTCTTC

d_call: -
clone_size: -
v_call: TRBV7-7
j_call: TRBJ2-2
cdr3_aa: CASSPLLGAGELFF
cdr3_nt: TGTGCTAGCAGCCCGCTCTTAGGGGCCGGGGAGCTGTTTTTT

d_call: -
clone_size: -
v_call: TRBV18
j_call: TRBJ2-2
cdr3_aa: CASSPQASPNTGELFF
cdr3_nt: TGTGCCAGCTCACCACAAGCCTCGCCGAACACCGGGGAGCTGTTTTTT

d_call: -
clone_size: -
v_call: TRBV11-2
j_call: TRBJ1-4
cdr3_aa: CASSTEARSPKVFF
cdr3_nt: TGTGCCAGCAGCACCGAAGCTAGGTCGCCCAAGGTGTTTTTT

d_call: -
clone_size: few
v_call: TRBV30
j_call: TRBJ1-6
cdr3_aa: CAWRFSRGSPLHF
cdr3_nt: TGTGCCTGGAGATTTAGTCGTGGTTCACCCCTCCACTTT

d_call: TRBD2
clone_size: -
v_call: TRBV7-6
j_call: TRBJ2-7
cdr3_aa: CASSSGLAGGYEQYF
cdr3_nt: TGTGCCAGCAGCTCGGGACTAGCGGGGGGCTACGAGCAGTACTTC